The 7 T cell receptor beta chains presented below share a single source sample, sequenced in a study of T cell responses to AZD1222 COVID-19 vaccine. Libraries were prepared by immunoSEQ multiplex PCR; TCRdb keeps only in-frame clonotypes and omits some of them. This table has about 140,000 clones, approximately 95% appearing once. This specimen was peripheral blood, taken on day 0 of MenACWY control vaccination. All receptors derive from an adult in good health.

The chain carries TRBV6-6 and TRBJ2-5; weak D call: TRBD2 (6 bases). CDR3 length: 14 residues. CDR1 and CDR2 from the germline V gene are MNHNY and SVGAGI (reference sequence). The V and J ends lost 7 bases and 9 bases respectively, with 21 bases between them. CDR3 sequence (DNA): TGTGCCAGCACCAAGACCGAAGAGACGGGAGCCCAGTACTTC. It encodes CASTKTEETGAQYF.

V gene TRBV28 combines with J gene TRBJ2-7, with D unclear. CDR1 and CDR2 from the germline V gene are MDHEN and SYDVKM. The CDR3 sequence is 16 residues long. V was clipped by 7 bases and J by 2 bases, with 21 bases between them. Written as DNA, the CDR3 is TGTGCCAGCAACCCAAACAACCTACGAGGAACCTACGAGCAGTACTTC. This codes for CASNPNNLRGTYEQYF.

The rearrangement links TRBV10-3 to TRBJ2-1; no clear D gene. The germline V gene encodes CDR1 ENHRY and CDR2 SYGVKD. The CDR3 has 10 residues. V was shortened by 10 bases and J by 8 bases, with 9 bases between the two germline ends. The CDR3 region has the DNA TGTGCCACCGCGAGCGATGAGCAGTTCTTC. Protein product: CATASDEQFF.

This clone was observed once. J is TRBJ2-1 and V is TRBV28, with 10 bases matching TRBD2. The CDR3 loop spans 18 amino acids. J lost 5 bases, V lost 3 bases, and 13 bases had no gene match. From germline, CDR1 is MDHEN and CDR2 SYDVKM. CDR3 loop: CASSFRAPSSGRDNEQFF. DNA of the CDR3: TGTGCCAGCAGTTTTCGGGCCCCTAGCAGCGGGAGGGACAATGAGCAGTTCTTC. The full variable domain, completed using reference TRBV28 and TRBJ2-1, is DVKVTQSSRYLVKRTGEKVFLECVQDMDHENMFWYRQDPGLGLRLIYFSYDVKMKEKGDIPEGYSVSREKKERFSLILESASTNQTSMYLCASSFRAPSSGRDNEQFFGPGTRLTVL.

This clone has only a few counts. J is TRBJ1-1 and V is TRBV5-1; possible D gene TRBD1, 5 bases. This CDR3 contains 15 residues. Trimming removed 0 bases from V and 2 bases from J, with 11 bases in between. Germline-derived CDR1 and CDR2 are SGHRS and YFSETQ. The CDR3 region is CASSLVGRRNTEAFF. CDR3 coding DNA: TGCGCCAGCAGCTTGGTGGGACGGCGAAACACTGAAGCTTTCTTT. Variable domain in full (rest from reference TRBV5-1 and TRBJ1-1): KAGVTQTPRYLIKTRGQQVTLSCSPISGHRSVSWYQQTPGQGLQFLFEYFSETQRNKGNFPGRFSGRQFSNSRSEMNVSTLELGDSALYLCASSLVGRRNTEAFFGQGTRLTVV.

The J gene is TRBJ2-3, the V gene TRBV2; TRBD2 matches at 7 bases. With 1 base clipped from V and 6 bases from J, the junction kept 7 bases outside the gene matches. From germline, CDR1 is SNHLY and CDR2 FYNNEI. The CDR3 contains 15 residues. CDR3 protein: CASSEEGGSSDTQYF. The CDR3 bases are TGTGCCAGCAGTGAAGAAGGCGGGAGTTCCGATACGCAGTATTTT.

V and J are TRBV19 and TRBJ2-1, with 7 bases lining up with TRBD2. Germline values: CDR1 LNHDA, CDR2 SQIVND (reference sequence). The CDR3 is 13 residues long. The V segment lost 9 bases and the J segment 10 bases; nucleotides outside the gene matches: 12. The CDR3 loop is CARTGLSRGEQFF. The DNA of the CDR3 is TGTGCCAGAACGGGACTAAGTAGGGGCGAGCAGTTCTTC.